This T cell receptor beta chain was sequenced during a study of T-cell reconstitution after alpha-beta-depleted transplantation in children. This CDR3 contains 14 residues. Trimming took 2 bases from V and 12 from J, leaving 19 bases between them. Germline lookup yields CDR1 MNHEY and CDR2 SVGAGI. Preparation of the TCRbeta library involved a method that used unique molecular identifiers. Each CDR3 protein is one row after TCRdb ran MiXCR on the PCR reads. The sample holds about 640,000 distinct CDR3 sequences, 16% seen once. This sequence joins TRBV6-5 and TRBJ1-1, with D perhaps TRBD1 (5 bases). The specimen comprised PBMCs from the stem cell graft donor, sampled from the stem cell graft. The sequence derives from a human donor who donated a stem cell graft to a child with acute myeloid leukemia. The CDR3 spells CASSYLTTGGRTFF. CDR3 coding DNA: TGTGCCAGCAGTTACCTTACCACAGGCGGGAGAACTTTCTTT.